The 8 T cell receptor beta chains presented below share a single source sample, sequenced in a study of control samples from healthy donors and cancer patients. Generated by immunoSEQ multiplex PCR, the TCRdb table keeps only in-frame clones and is missing some. The sample lists 85,000 to 100,000 clones, approximately 95% occurring once. Input material: blood. Source of these receptors: a man between 18 and 35 years old in good health.

The chain carries TRBV7-8 and TRBJ1-1, with a possible D match to TRBD1 (6 bases). CDR3 length: 11 amino acids. Trimming took off 2 bases at V and 9 bases at J, with 7 bases between the two ends. Germline CDR1 is SGHVS and CDR2 is FQNEAQ. The CDR3 bases are TGTGCCAGCAGCTTAACAGGGAAAGCTTTCTTT. This encodes CASSLTGKAFF.

The chain uses TRBV19 and TRBJ1-2, with TRBD1 matching over 8 bases. J gave up 7 bases and V 3 bases, and 10 bases lay outside the gene matches. The CDR3 runs 15 residues. Germline CDR1 LNHDA, CDR2 SQIVND (reference sequence). CDR3: CASSIPGQGSGGYTF. CDR3 nucleotides: TGTGCCAGTAGTATCCCCGGACAGGGTTCGGGTGGCTACACCTTC.

V is TRBV4-3 and J is TRBJ2-1; possible D gene TRBD2, 6 bases. The ends were cut back, 0 bases at V and 5 bases at J, with 14 bases in the middle. Germline values: CDR1 LGHNA, CDR2 YSLEER. The CDR3 contains 16 residues. The CDR3 DNA reads as TGCGCCAGCAGCCAAGATCAAACGGGACTCAACAATGAGCAGTTCTTC. This encodes CASSQDQTGLNNEQFF.

The rearrangement links TRBV11-2 to TRBJ1-2; 8 bases agree with TRBD1. The junction had 8 bases not matched to a gene; V was cut back by 5 bases and J by 0 bases. Per the germline V gene, CDR1 is SGHAT and CDR2 is FQNNGV. This CDR3 has 16 residues. The CDR3 is CASSERTGIPNYGYTF. CDR3 DNA sequence: TGTGCCAGCAGCGAACGGACAGGGATCCCTAACTATGGCTACACCTTC.

The chain has TRBV10-3 and TRBJ1-2, with 10 bases that match TRBD1. This CDR3 contains 14 residues. With 4 bases clipped from V and 7 bases from J, the junction kept 6 bases outside the gene matches. Germline V gene sequence: CDR1 ENHRY, CDR2 SYGVKD. The DNA for the CDR3 is TGTGCCATCAGTGCCGGGACAGGGGAGGTTGGCTACACCTTC. Residues: CAISAGTGEVGYTF.

The chain links TRBV27 to TRBJ2-2, with D tentatively TRBD1 or TRBD2 (5 bases each). Germline-derived CDR1 and CDR2 are MNHEY and SMNVEV (reference sequence). V gave up 5 bases and J gave up 7 bases, with 8 bases separating them. This CDR3 has 12 amino acids. The CDR3 is CASSRGGGELFF. Here the CDR3 DNA reads TGTGCCAGCAGTCGGGGCGGCGGGGAGCTGTTTTTT.

The chain uses TRBV30 and TRBJ1-2; tentatively, D is TRBD1 (5 bases). V shed 3 bases and J shed 5 bases, with 19 bases lying between them. CDR1 GTSNPN and CDR2 SVGIG come from the germline V gene (reference sequence). This CDR3 spans 15 amino acids. In DNA form, the CDR3 reads TGTGCCTGGAGCCACCACGAGTTGCAGGGTTATGGCTACACCTTC. Its translation is CAWSHHELQGYGYTF.

The chain combines TRBV5-1 with TRBJ1-4; D gene unclear. This CDR3 has 14 residues. Between the trimmed V and J ends, which lost 1 base and 8 bases, there was a span of 12 bases. CDR1 and CDR2 (germline): SGHRS, YFSETQ. The DNA of the CDR3 is TGCGCCAGCAGCTTGCAGGACCCTCGCGAAAAACTGTTTTTT. Protein product: CASSLQDPREKLFF.